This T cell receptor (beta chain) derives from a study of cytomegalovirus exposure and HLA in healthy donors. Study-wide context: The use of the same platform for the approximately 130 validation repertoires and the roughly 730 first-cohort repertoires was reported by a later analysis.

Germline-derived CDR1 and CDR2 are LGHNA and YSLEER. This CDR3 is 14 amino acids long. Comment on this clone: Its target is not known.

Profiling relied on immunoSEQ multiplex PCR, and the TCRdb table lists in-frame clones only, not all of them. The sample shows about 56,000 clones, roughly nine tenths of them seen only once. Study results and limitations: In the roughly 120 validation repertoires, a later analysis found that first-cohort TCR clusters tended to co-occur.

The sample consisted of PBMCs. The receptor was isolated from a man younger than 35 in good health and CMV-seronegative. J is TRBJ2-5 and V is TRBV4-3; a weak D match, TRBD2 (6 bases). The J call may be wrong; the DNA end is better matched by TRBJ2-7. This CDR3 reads CASSQGLDTYEQYF. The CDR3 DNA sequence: TGCGCCAGCAGCCAGGGACTGGATACCTACGAGCAGTACTTC.